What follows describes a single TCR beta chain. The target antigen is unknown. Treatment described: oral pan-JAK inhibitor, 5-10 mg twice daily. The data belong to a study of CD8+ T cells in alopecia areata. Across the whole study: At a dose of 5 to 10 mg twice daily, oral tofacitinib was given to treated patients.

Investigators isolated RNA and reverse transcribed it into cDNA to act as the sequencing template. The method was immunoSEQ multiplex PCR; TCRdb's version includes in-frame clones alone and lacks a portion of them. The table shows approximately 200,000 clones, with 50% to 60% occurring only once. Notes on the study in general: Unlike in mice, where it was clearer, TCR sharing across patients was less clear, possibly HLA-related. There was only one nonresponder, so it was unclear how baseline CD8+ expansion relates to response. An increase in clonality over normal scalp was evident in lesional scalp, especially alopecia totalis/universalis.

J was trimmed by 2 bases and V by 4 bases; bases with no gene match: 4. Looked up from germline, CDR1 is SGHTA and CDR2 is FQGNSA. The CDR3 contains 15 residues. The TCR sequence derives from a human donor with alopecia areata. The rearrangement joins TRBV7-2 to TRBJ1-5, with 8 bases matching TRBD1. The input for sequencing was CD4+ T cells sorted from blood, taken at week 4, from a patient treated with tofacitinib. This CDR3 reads CASSSTGVGNQPQHF. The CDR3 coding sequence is TGTGCCAGCAGCTCGACAGGGGTGGGCAATCAGCCCCAGCATTTT.